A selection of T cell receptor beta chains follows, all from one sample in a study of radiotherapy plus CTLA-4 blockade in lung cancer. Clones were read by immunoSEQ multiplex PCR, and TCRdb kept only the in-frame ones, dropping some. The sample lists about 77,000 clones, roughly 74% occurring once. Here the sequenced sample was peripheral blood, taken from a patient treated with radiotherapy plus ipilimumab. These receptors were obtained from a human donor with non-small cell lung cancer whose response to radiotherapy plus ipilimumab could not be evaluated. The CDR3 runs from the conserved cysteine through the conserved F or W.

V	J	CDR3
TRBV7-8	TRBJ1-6	CASSLRQGISPLHF
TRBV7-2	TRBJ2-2	CASSSQQGITGELFF
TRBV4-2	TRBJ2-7	CASSQGGLAGGTYEQYF
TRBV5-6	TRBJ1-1	CASSLSLWRRMNTEAFF
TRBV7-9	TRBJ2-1	CASSFGTSGTRGDFF
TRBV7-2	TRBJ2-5	CASSWTGQETQYF
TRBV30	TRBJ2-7	CAWSYGVSYEQYF
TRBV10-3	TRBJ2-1	CAISEFGGTAGNEQFF
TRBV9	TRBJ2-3	CASSDPGDASTDTQYF
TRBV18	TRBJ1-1	CASSLSAKDTEAFF
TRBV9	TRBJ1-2	CASSVVEGGGYTF
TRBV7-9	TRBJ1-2	CASSLQSRGYTF
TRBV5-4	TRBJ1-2	CASSFSGGYGYTF
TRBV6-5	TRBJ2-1	CASSPGLVGNQFF
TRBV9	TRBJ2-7	CASSTAGLADYEQYF
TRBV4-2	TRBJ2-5	CASSRQGKETQYF